This T cell receptor beta chain originates from a study of CD8 T cells in Susac syndrome. When the RNA was reverse transcribed, random hexamers were used with an input of 0.5 to 1 ug. Each CDR3 protein gets one entry after TCRdb re-called the immunoSEQ multiplex PCR reads with MiXCR. The data show more than 200,000 distinct CDR3 sequences, over 85% seen once. Germline trimming cut 9 bases from V and 1 base from J; bases unmatched to any gene: 10. Per the germline V gene, CDR1 is MNHEY and CDR2 is SMNVEV (reference sequence). The CDR3 loop spans 15 amino acids. What was sequenced was CD4+ T cells from PBMCs. This receptor was taken from a human donor with multiple sclerosis. This chain joins TRBV27 and TRBJ1-2; TRBD1 aligns across 8 bases. The CDR3 DNA is TGTGCCAGGGGGAGCAGGGGGCCGGATAACTATGGCTACACCTTC. Translating gives CARGSRGPDNYGYTF.